This T cell receptor beta chain was documented in a study of cytomegalovirus exposure and HLA in healthy donors. Study information: A prior analysis found 90 million to 120 million unique TCR beta sequences from roughly 180 million T cells. Notes on the study in general: Several of the most significant clusters were apparently associated with common viral pathogens in a later analysis. TCR beta sequences numbering under 20,000 were associated with HLA alleles at 0.05 false discovery rate in a later analysis.

The PCR contained 60 Vbeta and 13 Jbeta primers. Method: immunoSEQ multiplex PCR; TCRdb's copy keeps in-frame clones and lacks some. The sample lists about 160,000 clones, approximately 70% seen once, with 4% to 5% in the top ten. Worth noting for this clone: Antigen specificity is unknown.

Germline loops: CDR1 MNHNY, CDR2 SVGAGI (reference sequence). This CDR3 is built from 13 residues. Germline trimming cut 7 bases from V and 0 bases from J; bases unmatched to any gene: 3. Sequenced sample: PBMCs. The chain employs TRBV6-6 and TRBJ2-7, with 7 bases matching TRBD1. The TCR originated in a man aged 18 to 30 in good health and CMV-seropositive. CDR3 sequence: CASKAGGSYEQYV. The CDR3 coding sequence is TGTGCCAGCAAGGCAGGGGGCTCCTACGAGCAGTACGTC.